A selection of T cell receptor beta chains follows, all from one sample in a study of T cells in Graves' hyperthyroidism and ophthalmopathy. TCRdb re-called the multiplex PCR reads through MiXCR, storing one row per CDR3 protein. The repertoire holds a few hundred thousand distinct CDR3 sequences, with around 25% as singletons. Sample: blood. The receptors come from a man in his fifties with Graves' hyperthyroidism. The CDR3 runs from the conserved cysteine through the conserved F or W. The order of the fields is V gene, clone size, D gene, J gene, CDR3 DNA, CDR3 protein. D genes are given only for firm matches. Where a row states a size, it is once, few, many or the class of an expanded clone; other rows omit it.

TRBV2	once	TRBD2	TRBJ2-7	TGTGCCAGCAATGGCGGGAGGCCCAGGGGCGAGCAGTACTTC	CASNGGRPRGEQYF
TRBV28	few	NA	TRBJ2-4	TGTGCCAGCAGCCCCGGGACGCGACGGGACATTCAGTACTTC	CASSPGTRRDIQYF
TRBV5-1	many	TRBD1	TRBJ2-7	TGCGCCAGCAGCCCCCTAGGACAGGGTATCTCCTACGAGCAGTACTTC	CASSPLGQGISYEQYF
TRBV12-3/TRBV12-4	many	TRBD1	TRBJ2-5	TGTGCCAGCAGTTCCACAGGGGGTTGGGGAGAGACCCAGTACTTC	CASSSTGGWGETQYF
TRBV6-1	NA	TRBD1	TRBJ2-7	TGTGCCAGCAGTGAACAGGGACAGGGTTCTTACGAGCAGTACTTC	CASSEQGQGSYEQYF
TRBV29-1	once	NA	TRBJ1-1	TGCAGCGCCCGAGGCCGGGTCGACACTGAAGCTTTCTTT	CSARGRVDTEAFF
TRBV28	NA	NA	TRBJ1-1	TGTGCCAGCAGCCAAGAGCTGGCGGGTCGGGCTTTCTTT	CASSQELAGRAFF
TRBV30	once	NA	TRBJ2-5	TGTGCCTGGACCCCCTTGGGATACCAAGAGACCCAGTACTTC	CAWTPLGYQETQYF
TRBV12-3/TRBV12-4	many	TRBD2	TRBJ2-5	TGTGCCAGCAGCCCCGGCGGAACTAGCGGGAGGGCCAGGGGGACCCAGTACTTC	CASSPGGTSGRARGTQYF
TRBV9	NA	TRBD2	TRBJ2-1	TGTGCCAGCAGCGCCCCGGGACTAGATTTGTTCTCCTACAATGAGCAGTTCTTC	CASSAPGLDLFSYNEQFF
TRBV27	many	NA	TRBJ1-1	TGTGCCAGCAGATCAGACAGGTACACTGAAGCTTTCTTT	CASRSDRYTEAFF
TRBV3-1	many	NA	TRBJ2-7	TGTGCCAGCAGCCGCGACAGGATGAACTCCTACGAGCAGTACTTC	CASSRDRMNSYEQYF
TRBV11-2	NA	NA	TRBJ2-1	TGTGCCAGCAGCTTAGGGGGCGGGACCGCTGAGCAGTTCTTC	CASSLGGGTAEQFF
TRBV6-1	NA	NA	TRBJ1-1	TGTGCCAGCAGGGGAGTGATGAACACTGAAGCTTTCTTT	CASRGVMNTEAFF
TRBV12-3/TRBV12-4	NA	NA	TRBJ2-3	TGTGCCAGCAGTTTAATGAGGGTGGATACGCAGTATTTT	CASSLMRVDTQYF
TRBV4-1	few	NA	TRBJ2-1	TGCGCCAGCAGCCAACGGGACCCCTCCTACAATGAGCAGTTCTTC	CASSQRDPSYNEQFF
TRBV5-1	NA	NA	TRBJ2-3	TGCGCCAGCACTTCCAATCCCGGGACTGGAGCAGATACGCAGTATTTT	CASTSNPGTGADTQYF